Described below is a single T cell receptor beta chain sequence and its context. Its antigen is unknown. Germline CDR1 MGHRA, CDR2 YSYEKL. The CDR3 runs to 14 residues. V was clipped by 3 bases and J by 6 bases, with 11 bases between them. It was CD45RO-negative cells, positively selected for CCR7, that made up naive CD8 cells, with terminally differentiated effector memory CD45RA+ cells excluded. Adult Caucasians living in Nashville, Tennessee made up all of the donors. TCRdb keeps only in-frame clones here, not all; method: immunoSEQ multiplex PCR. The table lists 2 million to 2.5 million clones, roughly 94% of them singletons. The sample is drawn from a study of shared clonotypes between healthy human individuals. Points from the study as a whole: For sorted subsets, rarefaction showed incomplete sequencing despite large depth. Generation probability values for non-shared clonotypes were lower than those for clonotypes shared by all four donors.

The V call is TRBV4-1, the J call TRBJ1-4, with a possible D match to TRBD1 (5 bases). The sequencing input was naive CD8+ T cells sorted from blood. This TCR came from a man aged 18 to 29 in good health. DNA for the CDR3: TGCGCCAGCAGCCATACTGACAGCCATGAAAAACTGTTTTTT. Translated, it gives CASSHTDSHEKLFF.